One sample yielded the 25 T cell receptor beta chains listed below, sequenced in a study of OX40 agonist ivuxolimab in advanced cancers. Assay used: immunoSEQ multiplex PCR; TCRdb lists only in-frame clones, some missing. The sample holds 50,000 to 75,000 clones, roughly nine tenths seen once. The specimen comprised CD4+ or CD8+ T cells sorted from blood, sampled in a trial of the OX40 agonist ivuxolimab. The source is an adult with an advanced solid tumor such as melanoma, head and neck, liver or kidney cancer.

V gene TRBV4-1 combines with J gene TRBJ2-7; D is ambiguous. The CDR3 spans 18 residues. V was trimmed by 0 bases and J by 4 bases, leaving 22 bases between them. Germline loops: CDR1 MGHRA, CDR2 YSYEKL. The CDR3 is CASSQEFRVPPTFYEQYF. The CDR3 bases are TGCGCCAGCAGCCAAGAATTTAGAGTACCACCCACTTTTTACGAGCAGTACTTC.

The chain joins TRBV7-9 to TRBJ1-1; TRBD1 is a possible D gene (5 bases). The germline CDR1 and CDR2 sequences are SEHNR and FQNEAQ (reference sequence). This CDR3 contains 14 residues. Trimming left V 0 bases short and J 10 bases short, with 15 bases between. The CDR3 region has the DNA TGTGCCAGCAGCTTAGCGCTTGAGCCGAGGGGAGCTTTCTTT. This codes for CASSLALEPRGAFF.

The chain joins TRBV6-6 to TRBJ1-2, with 7 bases aligning to TRBD1. The junction had 11 bases not matched to a gene; V was cut back by 5 bases and J by 8 bases. The length of the CDR3 is 14 residues. CDR1 is MNHNY and CDR2 is SVGAGI in the germline V gene (reference sequence). As DNA, the CDR3 is TGTGCCAGCAGTGACTTCCGACAGGGACTAGGCTACACCTTC. Translating gives CASSDFRQGLGYTF.

The chain combines TRBV25-1 with TRBJ1-3, with a weak D call TRBD1 (6 bases). Trimming pared 2 bases from V and 1 base from J, leaving 15 bases between. Germline V gene lookup returns CDR1 MGHDK and CDR2 SYGVNS. This CDR3 has 17 amino acids. This CDR3 is CASSEPPHRESGNTIYF. CDR3 nucleotide sequence: TGTGCCAGCAGTGAACCCCCCCACAGGGAGTCTGGAAACACCATATATTTT.

V and J are TRBV10-3 and TRBJ1-2, with D possibly TRBD1 on 5 matching bases. There are 13 residues in the CDR3. V lost 2 bases and J lost 6, with 10 bases in between. From germline, CDR1 is ENHRY and CDR2 SYGVKD. CDR3 DNA sequence: TGTGCCATCAGTGAGGCAGGGACGGATGGCTACACCTTC. This gives the protein CAISEAGTDGYTF.

The chain uses TRBV6-5 and TRBJ2-6; D gene uncertain. The V gene's germline CDR1 is MNHEY and CDR2 SVGAGI. The CDR3 covers 15 residues. Between the trimmed V and J ends, which lost 0 bases and 0 bases, there was a span of 3 bases. The CDR3 DNA reads as TGTGCCAGCAGTTACTCTGGCTCTGGGGCCAACGTCCTGACTTTC. Amino acid sequence: CASSYSGSGANVLTF.

The chain has TRBV5-1 and TRBJ2-3, with TRBD1 identical over 8 bases. The germline V gene has CDR1 SGHRS and CDR2 YFSETQ. V gave up 3 bases and J gave up 2 bases; unmatched junction bases: 8. The CDR3 covers 16 residues. Here the CDR3 reads CASSSLTGVDTDTQYF. The DNA of the CDR3 is TGCGCCAGCAGCTCCCTGACAGGGGTAGACACAGATACGCAGTATTTT.

The chain joins TRBV29-1 to TRBJ2-3; 8 nucleotides match TRBD1. The CDR3 length is 15 residues. Germline V gene data show CDR1 as SQVTM and CDR2 as ANQGSEA. V lost 8 bases and J lost 2; bases outside the gene matches: 12. CDR3 amino acids: CSTNGQGMVTDTQYF. The CDR3, as DNA: TGCAGCACGAACGGACAGGGTATGGTCACAGATACGCAGTATTTT.

The chain employs TRBV27 and TRBJ1-1, with D uncertain. Per germline, CDR1 MNHEY and CDR2 SMNVEV (reference sequence). The V end lost 0 bases, the J end lost 3 bases, and 5 bases lay between the germline ends. This CDR3 has 13 residues. This CDR3 reads CASSLSIYTEAFF. CDR3 coding DNA: TGTGCCAGCAGTTTATCGATCTACACTGAAGCTTTCTTT.

The chain links TRBV2 to TRBJ1-2; D not certain. Trimming pared 3 bases from V and 5 bases from J, leaving 10 bases between. Germline loops: CDR1 SNHLY, CDR2 FYNNEI. The CDR3 runs to 13 residues. The CDR3, as DNA: TGTGCCAGCAGTGATTTGGGGAGTTATGGCTACACCTTC. Translating it yields CASSDLGSYGYTF.

This chain connects TRBV7-9 to TRBJ2-1, with D perhaps TRBD1 (6 bases). The CDR3 runs 13 residues. The ends were cut back, 3 bases at V and 8 bases at J, with 11 bases in the middle. CDR1 is SEHNR, CDR2 FQNEAQ, per germline (reference sequence). DNA for the CDR3: TGTGCCAGCAGCTTCGAGGGGGTAGATGAGCAGTTCTTC. It codes for CASSFEGVDEQFF.

The CDR3 DNA is TGTGCCAGCAGCCACTGGGACGGAAAAAGCTCCTACGAGCAGTACTTC. It codes for CASSHWDGKSSYEQYF. The chain carries TRBV14 and TRBJ2-7, with D perhaps matching TRBD1 or TRBD2 (5 bases each). Trimming took 3 bases from V and 0 from J, leaving 15 bases between them. The CDR3 runs to 16 residues. Looked up from germline, CDR1 is SGHDN and CDR2 is FVKESK.

The chain has TRBV4-1 and TRBJ2-3; 9 nucleotides agree with TRBD1. V gave up 8 bases and J gave up 6 bases; unmatched junction bases: 9. The CDR3 has 14 residues. Germline assignment: CDR1 MGHRA and CDR2 YSYEKL. The CDR3 DNA is TGCGCCAGCTGGGACAGGGAAGGGTCGGATACGCAGTATTTT. Translation gives CASWDREGSDTQYF.

The CDR3 sequence: CASSLESSQPQHF. In nucleotides, the CDR3 is TGTGCCAGCAGCTTAGAGTCCTCTCAGCCCCAGCATTTT. The rearrangement uses TRBV11-2 and TRBJ1-5; D not certain. Trimming took 0 bases from V and 6 from J, leaving 6 bases between them. The CDR3 has 13 amino acids. Per germline, CDR1 SGHAT and CDR2 FQNNGV.

CDR3 sequence: CASSDGTGGQLDTQYF. The CDR3 region has the DNA TGTGCCAGCAGTGACGGGACGGGGGGCCAACTAGATACGCAGTATTTT. The chain is built from TRBV6-4 and TRBJ2-3; possible D gene TRBD2, 7 bases. The V and J ends lost 2 bases and 5 bases respectively, with 17 bases between them. Germline values: CDR1 MRHNA, CDR2 SNTAGT. This CDR3 has 16 amino acids.

CDR3 nucleotides: TGTGCCAGCAGTTTAGGAGCGGGGACCTACGAGCAGTACTTC. Its protein is CASSLGAGTYEQYF. The chain links TRBV27 to TRBJ2-7; TRBD2 agrees at 7 bases. The V gene end was trimmed by 2 bases and the J gene end by 2 bases; junction bases not matched to a gene: 3. CDR3 size: 14 residues. CDR1 is MNHEY and CDR2 is SMNVEV in the germline V gene (reference sequence).

The J gene is TRBJ2-7, the V gene TRBV13; D not certain. The germline V gene has CDR1 PRHDT and CDR2 FYEKMQ (reference sequence). The length of the CDR3 is 14 residues. The ends were cut back, 4 bases at V and 3 bases at J, with 13 bases in the middle. The CDR3 here is CASSSERRHYEQYF. DNA for the CDR3: TGTGCCAGCAGCTCCGAAAGAAGGCACTACGAGCAGTACTTC.

J is TRBJ1-2 and V is TRBV27, with D hard to call. The V and J ends lost 5 bases and 1 base respectively, with 11 bases between them. Germline CDR1 MNHEY, CDR2 SMNVEV (reference sequence). CDR3 length equals 14 residues. CDR3 region: CASSALPYNYGYTF. The CDR3 DNA reads TGTGCCAGCAGTGCCCTCCCCTATAACTATGGCTACACCTTC.

J is TRBJ1-2 and V is TRBV2; possibly TRBD1 for D (6 bases). The CDR3 extends over 15 amino acids. V dropped 7 bases and J dropped 6 bases, with 21 bases sitting between them. Germline CDR1 reads SNHLY; CDR2 reads FYNNEI. The CDR3 spells CASTDPLQGRDGYTF. The CDR3 DNA reads as TGTGCCAGCACCGACCCTCTACAGGGTCGGGATGGCTACACCTTC.

The chain links TRBV15 to TRBJ2-3, with D perhaps matching TRBD2 (6 bases). V lost 0 bases to trimming and J lost 1 base, with 11 bases between them. The CDR3 is 16 residues long. Germline loops: CDR1 LNHNV, CDR2 YYDKDF (reference sequence). Here the CDR3 reads CATSRDLPGGTDTQYF. As DNA, the CDR3 is TGTGCCACCAGCAGAGACCTCCCGGGAGGCACAGATACGCAGTATTTT.

V usage is TRBV6-6 and J usage is TRBJ2-7, with TRBD2 as a possible D gene (5 bases). Germline-derived CDR1 and CDR2 are MNHNY and SVGAGI (reference sequence). The CDR3 sequence is 14 residues long. The V end was cut by 5 bases, the J end by 3 bases, with 14 bases between. The CDR3 here is CASSPEGGFYEQYF. CDR3 DNA sequence: TGTGCCAGCAGTCCTGAGGGTGGGTTCTACGAGCAGTACTTC.

The gene calls are TRBV19 and TRBJ1-1; maybe TRBD1 (6 bases). The CDR3 runs 13 residues. V gave up 10 bases and J gave up 2 bases, with 14 bases separating them. Germline V gene lookup returns CDR1 LNHDA and CDR2 SQIVND (reference sequence). DNA of the CDR3: TGTGCCATCCACGGACAGACTAACACTGAAGCTTTCTTT. As protein: CAIHGQTNTEAFF. The full variable domain, completed using reference TRBV19 and TRBJ1-1, is DGGITQSPKYLFRKEGQNVTLSCEQNLNHDAMYWYRQDPGQGLRLIYYSQIVNDFQKGDIAEGYSVSREKKESFPLTVTSAQKNPTAFYLCAIHGQTNTEAFFGQGTRLTVV.

The chain has TRBV10-2 and TRBJ2-7; no definite D call. V was pared by 2 bases and J by 4 bases, with 3 bases between. The V gene's germline CDR1 is WSHSY and CDR2 SAAADI. The CDR3 runs 11 residues. The CDR3 coding sequence is TGCGCCAGCAGTGAGGTGTACGAGCAGTACTTC. Encoded protein: CASSEVYEQYF.

V gene TRBV6-6 combines with J gene TRBJ2-3, with D maybe TRBD1 (6 bases). This CDR3 has 14 amino acids. Germline CDR1 reads MNHNY; CDR2 reads SVGAGI (reference sequence). V shed 5 bases and J shed 4 bases, with 13 bases lying between them. This CDR3 is CASSDLAGADTQYF. CDR3 nucleotides: TGTGCCAGCAGTGACCTCGCAGGGGCAGATACGCAGTATTTT.

The V gene is TRBV7-9, the J gene TRBJ1-2; TRBD1 matches 7 bases. Unmatched junction bases numbered 10, after V lost 2 bases and J lost 4 bases. This CDR3 region has 16 residues. The germline CDR1 and CDR2 sequences are SEHNR and FQNEAQ (reference sequence). CDR3 loop: CASSLSTGDRIYGYTF. The CDR3 nucleotides are TGTGCCAGCAGCTTATCTACAGGGGACCGAATCTATGGCTACACCTTC.